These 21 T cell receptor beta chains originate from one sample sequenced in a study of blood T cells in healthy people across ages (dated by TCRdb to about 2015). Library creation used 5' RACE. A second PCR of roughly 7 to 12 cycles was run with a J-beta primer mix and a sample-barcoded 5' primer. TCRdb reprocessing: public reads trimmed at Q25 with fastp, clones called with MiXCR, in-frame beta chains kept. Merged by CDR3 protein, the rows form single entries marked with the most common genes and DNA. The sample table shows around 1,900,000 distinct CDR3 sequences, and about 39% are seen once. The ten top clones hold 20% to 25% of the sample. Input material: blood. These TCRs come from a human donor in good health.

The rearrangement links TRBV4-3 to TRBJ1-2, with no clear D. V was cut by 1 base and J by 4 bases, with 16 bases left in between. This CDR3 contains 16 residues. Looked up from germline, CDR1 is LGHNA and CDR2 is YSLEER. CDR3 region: CASSQAIGWKGYGYTF. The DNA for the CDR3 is TGCGCCAGCAGCCAAGCGATAGGGTGGAAGGGCTATGGCTACACCTTC.

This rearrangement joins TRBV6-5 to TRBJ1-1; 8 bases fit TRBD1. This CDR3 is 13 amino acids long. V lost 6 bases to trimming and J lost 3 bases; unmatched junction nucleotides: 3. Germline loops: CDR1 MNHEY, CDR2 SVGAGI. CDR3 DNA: TGTGCCAGCAGCAGGGGGCTGTACACTGAAGCTTTCTTT. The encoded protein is CASSRGLYTEAFF.

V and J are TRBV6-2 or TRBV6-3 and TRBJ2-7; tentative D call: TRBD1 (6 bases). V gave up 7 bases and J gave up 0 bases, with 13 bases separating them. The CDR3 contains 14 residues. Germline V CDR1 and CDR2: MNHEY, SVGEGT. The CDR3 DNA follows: TGTGCCAGCAAACAGGGTTCCCTCTCCTACGAGCAGTACTTC. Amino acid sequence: CASKQGSLSYEQYF.

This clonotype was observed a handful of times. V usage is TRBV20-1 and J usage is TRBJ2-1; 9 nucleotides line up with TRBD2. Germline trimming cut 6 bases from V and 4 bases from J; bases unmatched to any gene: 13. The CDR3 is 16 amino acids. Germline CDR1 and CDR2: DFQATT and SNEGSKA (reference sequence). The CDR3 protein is CSAKAGGPLLYNEQFF. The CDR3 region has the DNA TGCAGTGCCAAAGCGGGGGGCCCCCTCCTTTACAATGAGCAGTTCTTC.

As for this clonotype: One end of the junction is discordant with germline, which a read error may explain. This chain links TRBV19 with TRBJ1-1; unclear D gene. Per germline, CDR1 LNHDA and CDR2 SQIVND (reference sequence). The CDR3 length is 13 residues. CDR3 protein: CASTYQIDTEACF. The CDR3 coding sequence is TGTGCCAGTACCTATCAGATTGACACTGAAGCTTGCTTT.

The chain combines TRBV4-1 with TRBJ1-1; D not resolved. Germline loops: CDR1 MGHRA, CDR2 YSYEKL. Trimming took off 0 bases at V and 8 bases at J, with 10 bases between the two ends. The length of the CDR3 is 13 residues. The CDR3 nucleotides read TGCGCCAGCAGCCAAGATAACGGCGGGGAAGCTTTCTTT. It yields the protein CASSQDNGGEAFF.

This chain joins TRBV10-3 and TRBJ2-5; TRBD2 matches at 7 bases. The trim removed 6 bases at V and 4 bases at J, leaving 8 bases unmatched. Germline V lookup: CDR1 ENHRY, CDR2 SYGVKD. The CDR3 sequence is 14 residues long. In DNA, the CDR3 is TGTGCCATCAGGGGGGGGGGTTCGGGAGAGACCCAGTACTTC. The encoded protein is CAIRGGGSGETQYF.

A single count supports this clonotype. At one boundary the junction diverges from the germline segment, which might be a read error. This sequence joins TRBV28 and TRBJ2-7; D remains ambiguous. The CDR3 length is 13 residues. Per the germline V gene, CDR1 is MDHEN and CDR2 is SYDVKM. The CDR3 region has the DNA TGTGCCAGCGGTTTATTGAGCTCCTACGAGCAGTACTTC. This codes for CASGLLSSYEQYF.

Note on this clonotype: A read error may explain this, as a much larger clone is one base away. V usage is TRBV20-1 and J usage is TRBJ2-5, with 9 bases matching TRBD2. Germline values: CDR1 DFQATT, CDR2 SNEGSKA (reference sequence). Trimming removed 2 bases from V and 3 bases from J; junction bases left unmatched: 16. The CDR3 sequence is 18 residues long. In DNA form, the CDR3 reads TGCAGTGCTAGACGCTTAGCGGGGGAGCCTGGTAGGGAAGAGACCCAGTACTTC. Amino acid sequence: CSARRLAGEPGREETQYF.

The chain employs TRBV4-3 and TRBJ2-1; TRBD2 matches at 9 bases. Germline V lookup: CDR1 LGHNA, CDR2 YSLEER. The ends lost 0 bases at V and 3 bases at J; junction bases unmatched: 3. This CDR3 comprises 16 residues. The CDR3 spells CASSQEAGGYYNEQFF. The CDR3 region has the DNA TGCGCCAGCAGCCAAGAAGCGGGGGGTTACTACAATGAGCAGTTCTTC.

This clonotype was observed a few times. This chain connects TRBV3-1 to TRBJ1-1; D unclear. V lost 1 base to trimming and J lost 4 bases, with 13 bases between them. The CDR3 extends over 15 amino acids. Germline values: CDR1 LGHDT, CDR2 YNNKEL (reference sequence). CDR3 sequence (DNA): TGTGCCAGCAGCCAAGGGCGGGATCAGAGCACTGAAGCTTTCTTT. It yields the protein CASSQGRDQSTEAFF.

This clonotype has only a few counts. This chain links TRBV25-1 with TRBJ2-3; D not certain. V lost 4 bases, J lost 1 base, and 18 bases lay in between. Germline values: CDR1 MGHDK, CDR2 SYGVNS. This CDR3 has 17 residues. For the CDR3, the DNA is TGTGCCAGCAGTGGCGTCAGTATGGCTCCAGGCACAGATACGCAGTATTTT. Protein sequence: CASSGVSMAPGTDTQYF. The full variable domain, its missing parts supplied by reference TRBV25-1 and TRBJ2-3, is EADIYQTPRYLVIGTGKKITLECSQTMGHDKMYWYQQDPGMELHLIHYSYGVNSTEKGDLSSESTVSRIRTEHFPLTLESARPSHTSQYLCASSGVSMAPGTDTQYFGPGTRLTVL.

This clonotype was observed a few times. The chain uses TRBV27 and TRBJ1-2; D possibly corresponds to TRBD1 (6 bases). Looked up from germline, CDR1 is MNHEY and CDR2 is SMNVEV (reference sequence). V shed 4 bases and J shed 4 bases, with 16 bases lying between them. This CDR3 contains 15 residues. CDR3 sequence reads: CASSSTGPVGYGYTF. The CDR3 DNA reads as TGTGCCAGCAGTTCAACAGGGCCGGTTGGCTATGGCTACACCTTC.

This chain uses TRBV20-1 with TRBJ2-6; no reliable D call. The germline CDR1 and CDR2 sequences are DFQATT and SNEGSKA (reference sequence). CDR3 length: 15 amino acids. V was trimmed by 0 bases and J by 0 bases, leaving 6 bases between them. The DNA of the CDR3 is TGCAGTGCTAGAGATGTAGGCTCTGGGGCCAACGTCCTGACTTTC. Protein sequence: CSARDVGSGANVLTF.

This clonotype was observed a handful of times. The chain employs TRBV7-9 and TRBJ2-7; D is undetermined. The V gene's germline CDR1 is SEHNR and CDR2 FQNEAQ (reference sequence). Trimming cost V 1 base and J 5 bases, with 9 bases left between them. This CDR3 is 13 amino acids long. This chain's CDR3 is CASSLGLENEQYF. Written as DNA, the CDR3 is TGTGCCAGCAGCTTAGGCCTGGAAAACGAGCAGTACTTC.

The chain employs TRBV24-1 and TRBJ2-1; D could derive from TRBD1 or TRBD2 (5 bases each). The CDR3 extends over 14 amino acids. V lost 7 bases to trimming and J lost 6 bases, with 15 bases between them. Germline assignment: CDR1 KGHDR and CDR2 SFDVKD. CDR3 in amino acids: CATSGTGDRNEQFF. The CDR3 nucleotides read TGTGCCACCAGCGGCACCGGGGACCGCAATGAGCAGTTCTTC.

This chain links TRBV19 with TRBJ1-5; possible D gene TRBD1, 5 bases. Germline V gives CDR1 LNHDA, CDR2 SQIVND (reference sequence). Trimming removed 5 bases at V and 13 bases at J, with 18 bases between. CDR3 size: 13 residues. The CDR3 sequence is CASSLGGRQKQHF. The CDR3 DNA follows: TGTGCCAGTAGTTTGGGCGGGCGACAGAAACAGCATTTT.

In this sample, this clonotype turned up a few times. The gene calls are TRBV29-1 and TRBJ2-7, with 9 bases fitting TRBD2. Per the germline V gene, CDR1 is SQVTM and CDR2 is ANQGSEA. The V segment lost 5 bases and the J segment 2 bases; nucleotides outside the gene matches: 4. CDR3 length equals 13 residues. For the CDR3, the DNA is TGCAGCGTTCACCTAGCGGGACCCTACGAGCAGTACTTC. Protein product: CSVHLAGPYEQYF.

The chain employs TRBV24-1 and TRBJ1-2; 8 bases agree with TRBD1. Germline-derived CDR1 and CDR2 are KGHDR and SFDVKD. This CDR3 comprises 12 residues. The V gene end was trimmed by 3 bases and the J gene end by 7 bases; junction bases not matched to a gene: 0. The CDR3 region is CATSDDRGGYTF. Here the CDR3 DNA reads TGTGCCACCAGTGATGACAGGGGTGGCTACACCTTC.

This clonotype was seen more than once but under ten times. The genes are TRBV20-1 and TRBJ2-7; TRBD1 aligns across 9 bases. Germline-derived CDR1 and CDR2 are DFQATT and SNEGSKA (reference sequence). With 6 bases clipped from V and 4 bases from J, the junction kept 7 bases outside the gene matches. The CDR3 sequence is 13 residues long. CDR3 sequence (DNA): TGCAGTGCCCAGGGACAGGGAAGTTACGAGCAGTACTTC. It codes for CSAQGQGSYEQYF.

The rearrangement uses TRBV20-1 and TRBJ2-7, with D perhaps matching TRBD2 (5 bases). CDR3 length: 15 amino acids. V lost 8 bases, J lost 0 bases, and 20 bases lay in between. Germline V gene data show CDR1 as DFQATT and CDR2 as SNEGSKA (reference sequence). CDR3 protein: CSFEGGGRSSYEQYF. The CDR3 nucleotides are TGCAGTTTCGAGGGTGGCGGCAGGAGCTCCTACGAGCAGTACTTC.